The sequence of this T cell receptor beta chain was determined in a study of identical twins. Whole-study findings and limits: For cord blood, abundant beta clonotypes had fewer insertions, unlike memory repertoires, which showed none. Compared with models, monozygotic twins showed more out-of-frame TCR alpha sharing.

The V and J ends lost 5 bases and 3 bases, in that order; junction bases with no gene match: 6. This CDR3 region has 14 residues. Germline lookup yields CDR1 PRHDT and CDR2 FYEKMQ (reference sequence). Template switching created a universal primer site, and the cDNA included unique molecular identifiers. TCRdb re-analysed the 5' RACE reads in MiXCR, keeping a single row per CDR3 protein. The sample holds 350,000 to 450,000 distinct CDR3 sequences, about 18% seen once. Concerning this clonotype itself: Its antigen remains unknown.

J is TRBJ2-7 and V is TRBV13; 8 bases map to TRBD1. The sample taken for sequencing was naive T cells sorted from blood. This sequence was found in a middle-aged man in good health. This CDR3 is CASSRDRGGYEQYF. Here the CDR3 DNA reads TGTGCCAGCAGCCGAGACAGGGGAGGCTACGAGCAGTACTTC.